This T cell receptor (beta chain) emerged from a study of cytomegalovirus exposure and HLA in healthy donors (dated by TCRdb to the late 2010s). For the wider study: According to an earlier analysis of 550 to 750 of the donors, about 179 million T cells yielded 120 million or so unique TCR beta sequences and 276 Gb of sequence data. A later analysis re-examined previously published TCR beta repertoires from around 670 donors and added high-resolution HLA genotyping to investigate patterns of TCR occurrence. To predict cytomegalovirus infection status, the study brought together high-throughput TCR immunosequencing, statistical association of individual TCRs with disease status, and machine learning. Donor age, sex, ethnicity and CMV serostatus were collected together with the repertoire data. In a later genetic analysis, genome-wide SNP genotypes for 398 of the 666 donors were used, and that subset was treated as a discovery cohort. The study was designed to test whether signatures of past pathogen exposure could be identified by cataloging public T cell receptors. HLA typing included class I and class II loci at four-digit resolution. Approximately 300 gigabases of sequencing data and around 87 million unique TCR sequences were included in an early release covering about 600 HLA-typed donors. To decide whether each TCR beta V gene segment behaved as functional or pseudogenic, an earlier analysis of some 580 of the donors relied on high-throughput TCR beta sequencing. The later analysis used no new phenotypic data to find candidate immune exposures, relying instead on TCR beta sequences and their occurrence across donors. Of the 398 genotyped donors, less than 90% were placed in the genetic ancestry cluster associated with self-reported Caucasian donors. Roughly 5 DR-DQ haplotypes were treated as single units for association and clustering because of strong linkage in the cohort. Among 300 to 500 genotyped donors of the cohort, an average of roughly 230,000 unique TCR beta nucleotide sequences was sequenced per donor, of which about 19% were non-productive. Using immunosequencing, the study profiled T cell repertoires from fewer than 850 subjects and related those repertoires to cytomegalovirus serostatus. Besides the first cohort of roughly 700 subjects, a separate validation cohort made up of over 100 different subjects was used. The number of donors typed differed by locus, with roughly 629-640 for A, B, C, DRB1 and DQB1, around 520 for DQA1, nearly 610 for DPA1, and some 440 for DPB1. Every discovery cohort repertoire had been produced on one sequencing platform.

The cohort comprised several hundred healthy bone marrow donors. Cohort members were all nominally healthy when sampled, although unrecorded immune exposures were likely present. The donor tested CMV seronegative, placing the donor among the roughly 340 seronegative members of the cohort. A peripheral blood sample was collected from each donor, and TCR beta sequencing was performed on peripheral blood mononuclear cells. Genomic DNA extraction from the blood cell samples was performed with the Qiagen DNeasy Blood Extraction Kit. The germline V gene encodes CDR1 SGDLS and CDR2 YYNGEE. V lost 4 bases and J lost 5 bases; the stretch between them is 18 bases long. Inclusive of the bounding cysteine and phenylalanine, the CDR3 is 15 residues long. The only DNA kept is the CDR3, 45 bases in frame from the first base. The library was obtained by the immunoSEQ multiplex PCR assay. A mixture of 60 forward primers for TCR Vbeta segments and 13 reverse primers for TCR Jbeta segments was used in the multiplex PCR. Amplification of the CDR3 region of rearranged TCR beta genes was performed with a multiplex PCR assay on genomic DNA. On the Illumina HiSeq System, the amplified TCR beta libraries were sequenced as 87-base-pair reads. The original pipeline was this. A later analysis counted tens of millions of unique TCR beta chains across the 650 to 800 repertoires, and 9 million to 14 million of these chains were shared by at least two donors. Raw reads were error-corrected and collapsed into unique sequences with a nearest-neighbor algorithm that merged closely related sequences to remove PCR and sequencing errors. CDR3 sequences were aligned to IMGT reference sequences to assign V, D and J gene segments. For a sequence to be retained, a match of at least six nucleotides was required to both a V gene segment and a J gene segment. A rearrangement counted as productive if the CDR3 had no stop codons and remained in frame with V and J, and every other rearrangement counted as non-productive. Following IMGT convention, CDR3 was defined as the stretch from the second conserved V-encoded cysteine up to the conserved J-encoded phenylalanine. Sequences without an unambiguous match to a single V gene segment were excluded from the earlier analysis of about 640 of the donors. An earlier analysis of about 590 of the donors classified V segments as functional when productive rearrangements were above 56.7% and as segregating when the standard deviation between donors was above 5%. To diagnose cytomegalovirus status from the catalog of TCR beta chain sequences, a statistical classification framework was built. In a later analysis, V and J genes were assigned by comparing TCR nucleotide sequences against IMGT/GENE-DB human TR gene sequences. In a later analysis, CDR3 sequences and most-parsimonious VDJ recombination scenarios were assigned using the TCRdist pipeline. In a later analysis, each TCR beta chain was defined by its CDR3 amino acid sequence together with its V-gene family, and reads without a unique V-gene family were excluded. As a way to deal with suspected cross-contamination and a sequencing artifact, a later analysis dropped hundreds of nucleotide sequences that were highly shared and had low generation probability. In a later analysis, a clonal expansion index for each public chain was calculated from normalized within-repertoire ranks of inferred template counts. In a later analysis, generation probabilities were computed with a VDJ recombination model fitted to out-of-frame rearrangements, and the resulting probabilities were checked against IGoR. In a later analysis, TCR-TCR, TCR-HLA and TCR-CMV co-occurrence was scored with hypergeometric tests, and a repertoire-size bias correction was applied to TCR pairs. A later analysis estimated false discovery rates by permuting HLA or CMV assignments 20 times. In a later analysis, co-occurring TCRs were grouped using DBSCAN, with TCRdist sequence similarity added in when clustering inside HLA-allele-positive subsets. For co-occurrence clustering, repertoires with fewer than 30,000 or more than 120,000 public chains were excluded, along with five repertoires with anomalous nucleotide sharing. Here the immuneACCESS table is served through TCRdb, limited to in-frame sequences with V and J called. Missing clones are a known gap in these copies; in checked studies unresolved V genes cover under half, and the rest lacks a known reason. V, J and clone size are taken as reported in that table, and D and trimming were inferred from the DNA itself. The sample records 200,000 to 250,000 clones, 76% of which are singletons. The ten top clones hold roughly 0.6% of the sample.

This clone has only one observation. The antigen this receptor binds is unknown. No per-base quality is available; no much larger clone lies one base away. Broader findings and caveats from the paper: The earlier analysis of 587 of the donors excluded over 15 rarely observed V segments, including chromosome 9 orphons, because counts were too low. In a later analysis, TCR association rates were found to vary across HLA loci, with the most associated TCRs seen for DRB1 alleles and the fewest for HLA-C alleles. The presence/absence analyses assumed that sequencing depth was roughly uniform across donors, and that assumption may not be true. A total of about 180 TCR beta chains were listed by the study as associated with cytomegalovirus. Broadly in line with IMGT annotations, most TCR beta V segments showed up in productive rearrangements about 87% or about 30% of the time in an earlier analysis of around 600 of the donors. A later genetic analysis associated a missense DCLRE1C variant with V-gene and J-gene trimming of TCR beta chains, and an independent cohort replicated the association. The classifier was reported to diagnose cytomegalovirus status with high specificity and sensitivity in both the original and validation cohorts. A further reported finding was that TCR beta sequences accurately predicted the HLA-A and HLA-B alleles for most subjects in the first cohort. A later analysis found that HLA-associated TCR beta chains were more clonally expanded and had lower generation probabilities than equally common non-associated chains. Across donors, most TCR sequences were observed very rarely, whereas some public TCRs were present in many individuals. Immune exposure information for the cohort was limited to CMV serostatus. In a later analysis, several top co-occurrence clusters were reported to appear linked to parvovirus B19, influenza, CMV and Epstein-Barr virus. In vitro tests confirmed that a few of the cytomegalovirus-associated TCR beta chains recognize cytomegalovirus antigens. Correlated functional status among segregating V segments might reflect linkage disequilibrium, but an unknown experimental factor could not be ruled out. When HLA alleles, especially DR and DQ, strongly co-occurred, TCR associations were difficult to assign to individual alleles. At a false discovery rate of 0.05, a later analysis linked around 17,000 TCR beta sequences to specific HLA alleles. This cohort had only TCR beta chains sequenced, and the lack of alpha or paired-chain data limited which features could be detected. Because HLA typing was missing for some donors at each locus, association tests included only the typed subset. According to a later analysis, most CMV-associated TCR beta chains appeared to be HLA-restricted, and the HLA associations seemed to be driven largely by CMV exposure. The authors suggested that the approach could potentially be extended to other disease states and immunological phenotypes. Compared with the 666-donor mean, donors in an Asian-associated ancestry cluster had fewer N-insertions in productive TCRs, according to a later genetic analysis. The 87-base-pair reads could not distinguish some IMGT-functional V segments, including TRBV6-2 and TRBV6-3, so those segments were excluded. A cluster of highly shared sequence variants was judged likely to represent a technical artifact of the sequencing pipeline.

This TCR was sampled from a man aged 18 to 29 in good health and CMV-seronegative. The sequenced sample consisted of PBMCs. The chain links TRBV9 with TRBJ1-2, with no confident D gene call. The base sequence is TGTGCCAGCAGCCAGTCCCCCGGATTAGCGTATGGCTACACCTTC. This translates into CASSQSPGLAYGYTF.